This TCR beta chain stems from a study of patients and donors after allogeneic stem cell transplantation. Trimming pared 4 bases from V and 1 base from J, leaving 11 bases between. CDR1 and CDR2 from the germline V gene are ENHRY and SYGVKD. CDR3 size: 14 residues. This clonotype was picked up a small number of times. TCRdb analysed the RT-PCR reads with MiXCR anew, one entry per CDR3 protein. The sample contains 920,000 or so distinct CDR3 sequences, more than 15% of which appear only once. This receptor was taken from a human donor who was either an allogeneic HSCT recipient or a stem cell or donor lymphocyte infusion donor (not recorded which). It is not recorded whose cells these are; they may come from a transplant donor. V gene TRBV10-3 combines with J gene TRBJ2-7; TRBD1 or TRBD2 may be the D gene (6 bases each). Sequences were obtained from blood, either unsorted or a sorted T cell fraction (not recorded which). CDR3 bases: TGTGCCATCAGTGCGGGGGACACTTCCTACGAGCAGTACTTC. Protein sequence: CAISAGDTSYEQYF.